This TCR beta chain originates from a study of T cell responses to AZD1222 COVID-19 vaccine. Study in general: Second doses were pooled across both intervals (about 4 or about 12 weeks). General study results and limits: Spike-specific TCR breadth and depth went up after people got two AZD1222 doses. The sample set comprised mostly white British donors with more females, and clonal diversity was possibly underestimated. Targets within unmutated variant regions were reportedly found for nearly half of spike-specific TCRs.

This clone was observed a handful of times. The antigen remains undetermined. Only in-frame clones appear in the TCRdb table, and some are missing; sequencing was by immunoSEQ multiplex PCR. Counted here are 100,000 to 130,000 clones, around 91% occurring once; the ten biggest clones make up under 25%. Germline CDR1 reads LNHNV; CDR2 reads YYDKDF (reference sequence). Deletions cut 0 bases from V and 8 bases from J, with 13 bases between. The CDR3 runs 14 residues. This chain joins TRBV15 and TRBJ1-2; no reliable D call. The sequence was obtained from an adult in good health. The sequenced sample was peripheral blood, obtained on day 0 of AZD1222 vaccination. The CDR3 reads CATSRDLGQEGYTF. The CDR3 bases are TGTGCCACCAGCAGAGATCTAGGGCAGGAGGGCTACACCTTC.